This T cell receptor (beta chain) was found in a study of T cell repertoires in cytomegalovirus infection (dated by TCRdb to the late 2010s). Notes on the research overall: The HLA type of each donor mattered for the analysis, because public TCR beta signatures pointed to carriage of CMV infection along with the matching HLA type. Here is what the overall study found, with its caveats: The ex vivo response was dominated by HLA-C-restricted CMV-specific TCR beta clonotypes, and the single most frequent clonotype in two of eight donors was supplied by these HLA-C-restricted clonotypes. Cumulative frequency of public TCR beta family members discriminated carriers of CMV infection plus the relevant HLA type in this cohort and an independent approximately 340-donor cohort.

The cysteine opens and the phenylalanine closes a CDR3 of 16 amino acids. Only the CDR3 portion is preserved as DNA: 48 bases, with reading frame beginning at the first base. Trimming takes 1 base from V and 2 bases from J, and the germline ends sit 12 bases apart. Per the germline V gene, SGHNT is the CDR1 and YENEEA is the CDR2. As for this clonotype: Its antigen remains undetermined. The input lacks base qualities; no much larger clone sits a single base away.

Sequenced using an Illumina HiSeq 1500. The public reads were run again by TCRdb, first through fastp at Q25 and then through MiXCR, and only productive beta chains were kept. Each entry is one CDR3 protein sequence, shown with its most common DNA and genes. For this sample the table gives some 70,000 distinct CDR3 sequences, of which around 21% were detected only once. The ten most abundant clones make up roughly three quarters of the sample. Source material: PBMCs, sequenced either directly or after in vitro stimulation (not recorded which). The chain couples TRBV11-3 to TRBJ1-5, with the D gene not confidently named. This clonotype was obtained from a human donor in good health (CMV status not recorded). Some clones in this sample may be carry-over from other donors' samples. At the DNA level, the sequence is TGTGCCAGCAGCTTAGTGCCATCCTTGGGCAATCAGCCCCAGCATTTT. It codes for CASSLVPSLGNQPQHF.